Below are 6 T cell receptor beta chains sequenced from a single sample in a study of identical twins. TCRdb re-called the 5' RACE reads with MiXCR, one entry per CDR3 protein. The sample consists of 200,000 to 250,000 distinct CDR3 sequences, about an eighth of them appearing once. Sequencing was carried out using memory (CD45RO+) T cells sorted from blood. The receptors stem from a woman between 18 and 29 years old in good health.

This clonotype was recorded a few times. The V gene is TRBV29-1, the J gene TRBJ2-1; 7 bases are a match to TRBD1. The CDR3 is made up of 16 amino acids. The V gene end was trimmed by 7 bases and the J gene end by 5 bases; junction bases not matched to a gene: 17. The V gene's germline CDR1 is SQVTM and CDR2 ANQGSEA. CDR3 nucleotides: TGCAGCGCTGCGTCGCGGGTACAGGGGCTGAACAATGAGCAGTTCTTC. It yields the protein CSAASRVQGLNNEQFF.

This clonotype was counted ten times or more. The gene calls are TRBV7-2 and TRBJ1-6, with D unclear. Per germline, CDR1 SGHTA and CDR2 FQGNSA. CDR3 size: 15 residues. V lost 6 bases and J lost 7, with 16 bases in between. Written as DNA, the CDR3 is TGTGCCAGCAGTCGAGAATCGGACCCGAATTCACCCCTCCACTTT. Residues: CASSRESDPNSPLHF.

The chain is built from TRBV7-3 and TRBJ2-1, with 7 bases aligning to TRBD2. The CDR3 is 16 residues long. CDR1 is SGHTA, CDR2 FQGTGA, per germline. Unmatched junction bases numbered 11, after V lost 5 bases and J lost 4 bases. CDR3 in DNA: TGTGCCAGCAGCCTCACGGGGCGGGGGACTTACAATGAGCAGTTCTTC. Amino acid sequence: CASSLTGRGTYNEQFF.

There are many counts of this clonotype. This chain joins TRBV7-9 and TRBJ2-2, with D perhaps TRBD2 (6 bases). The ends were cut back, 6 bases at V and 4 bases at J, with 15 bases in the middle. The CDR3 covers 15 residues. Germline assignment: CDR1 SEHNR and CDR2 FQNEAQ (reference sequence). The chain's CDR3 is CASSFAFGGTGELFF. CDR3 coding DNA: TGTGCCAGCAGTTTCGCATTCGGGGGCACCGGGGAGCTGTTTTTT.

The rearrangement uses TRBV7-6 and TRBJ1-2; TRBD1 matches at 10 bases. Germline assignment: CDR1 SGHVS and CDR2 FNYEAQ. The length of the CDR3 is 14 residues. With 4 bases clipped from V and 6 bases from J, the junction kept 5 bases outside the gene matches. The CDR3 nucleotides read TGTGCCAGCAGCTCGGGACAGGGGATTGATGGCTACACCTTC. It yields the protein CASSSGQGIDGYTF.

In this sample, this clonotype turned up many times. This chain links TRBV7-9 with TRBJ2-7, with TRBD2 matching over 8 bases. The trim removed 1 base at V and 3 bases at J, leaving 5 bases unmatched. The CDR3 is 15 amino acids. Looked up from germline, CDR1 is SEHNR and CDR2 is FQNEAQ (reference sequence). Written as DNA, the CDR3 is TGTGCCAGCAGCTTAGTCGGTAGCGGGGTCTACGAGCAGTACTTC. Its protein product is CASSLVGSGVYEQYF.